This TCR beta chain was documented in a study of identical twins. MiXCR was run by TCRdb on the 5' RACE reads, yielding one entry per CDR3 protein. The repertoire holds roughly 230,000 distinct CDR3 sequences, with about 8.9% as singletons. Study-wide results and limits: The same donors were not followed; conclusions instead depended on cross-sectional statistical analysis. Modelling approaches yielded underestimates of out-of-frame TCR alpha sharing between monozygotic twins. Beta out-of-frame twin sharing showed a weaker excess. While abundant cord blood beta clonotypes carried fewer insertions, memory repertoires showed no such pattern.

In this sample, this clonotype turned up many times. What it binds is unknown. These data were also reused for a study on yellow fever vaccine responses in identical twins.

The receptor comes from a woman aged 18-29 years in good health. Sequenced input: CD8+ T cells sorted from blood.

CDR3 region: CASSLVSRDGDTGELFF. DNA of the CDR3: TGTGCCAGCAGCTTAGTTTCCCGGGACGGGGACACCGGGGAGCTGTTTTTT. The J gene is TRBJ2-2, the V gene TRBV7-9; D tentatively reads TRBD1 or TRBD2 (5 bases each). From germline, CDR1 is SEHNR and CDR2 FQNEAQ (reference sequence). This CDR3 comprises 17 residues. Trimming shortened V by 1 base and J by 3 bases, and 15 bases separated the two germline ends. The variable domain in full, completed from reference TRBV7-9 and TRBJ2-2, reads DTGVSQNPRHKITKRGQNVTFRCDPISEHNRLYWYRQTLGQGPEFLTYFQNEAQLEKSRLLSDRFSAERPKGSFSTLEIQRTEQGDSAMYLCASSLVSRDGDTGELFFGEGSRLTVL.